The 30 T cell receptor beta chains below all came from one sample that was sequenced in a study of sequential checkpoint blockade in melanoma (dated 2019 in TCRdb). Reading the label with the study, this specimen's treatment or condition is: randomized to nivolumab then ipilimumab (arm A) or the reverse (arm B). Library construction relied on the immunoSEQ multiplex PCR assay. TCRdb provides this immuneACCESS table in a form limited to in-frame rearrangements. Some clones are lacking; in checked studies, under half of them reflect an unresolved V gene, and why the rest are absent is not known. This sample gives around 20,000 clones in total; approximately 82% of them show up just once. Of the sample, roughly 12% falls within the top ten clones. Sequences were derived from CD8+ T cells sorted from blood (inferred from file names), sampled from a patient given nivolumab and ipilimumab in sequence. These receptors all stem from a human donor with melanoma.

CDR3 in DNA: TGTGCCAGCAGCCCGAGTCTACCGGGTCCACGGGAGACCCAGTACTTC. Protein: CASSPSLPGPRETQYF. The V gene is TRBV14, the J gene TRBJ2-5; D call uncertain. The V gene's germline CDR1 is SGHDN and CDR2 FVKESK. The V end lost 4 bases, the J end lost 5 bases, and 20 bases lay between the germline ends. This CDR3 has 16 residues.

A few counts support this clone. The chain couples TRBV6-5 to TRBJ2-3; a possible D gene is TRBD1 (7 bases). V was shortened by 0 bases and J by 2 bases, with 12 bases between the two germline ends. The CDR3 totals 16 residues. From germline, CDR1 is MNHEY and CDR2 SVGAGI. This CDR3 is CASSYSRQGLTDTQYF. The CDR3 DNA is TGTGCCAGCAGTTACTCGAGACAGGGACTCACAGATACGCAGTATTTT.

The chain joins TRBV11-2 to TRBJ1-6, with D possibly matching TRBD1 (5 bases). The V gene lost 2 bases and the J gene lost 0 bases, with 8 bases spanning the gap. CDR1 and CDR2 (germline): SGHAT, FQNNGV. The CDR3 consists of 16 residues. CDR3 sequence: CASSLKTASYNSPLHF. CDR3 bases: TGTGCCAGCAGCTTAAAGACAGCCTCCTATAATTCACCCCTCCACTTT.

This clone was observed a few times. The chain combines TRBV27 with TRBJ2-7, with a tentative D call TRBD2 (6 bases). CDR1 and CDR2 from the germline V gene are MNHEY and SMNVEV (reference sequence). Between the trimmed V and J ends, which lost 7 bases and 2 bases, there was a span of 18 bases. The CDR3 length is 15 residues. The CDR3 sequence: CASTPRPGAPYEQYF. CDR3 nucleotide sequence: TGTGCCAGCACCCCGAGACCGGGAGCACCCTACGAGCAGTACTTC.

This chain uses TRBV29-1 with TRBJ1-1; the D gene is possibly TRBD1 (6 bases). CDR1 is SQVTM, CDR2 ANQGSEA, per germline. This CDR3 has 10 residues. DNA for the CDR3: TGCGGGGGACAGAACACTGAAGCTTTCTTT. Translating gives CGGQNTEAFF.

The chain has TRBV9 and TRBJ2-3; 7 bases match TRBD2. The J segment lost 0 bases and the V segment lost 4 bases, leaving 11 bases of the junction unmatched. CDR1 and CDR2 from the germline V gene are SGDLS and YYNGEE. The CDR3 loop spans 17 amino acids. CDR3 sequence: CASSSPASGTSTDTQYF. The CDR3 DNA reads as TGTGCCAGCAGCTCTCCAGCGAGCGGGACTAGCACAGATACGCAGTATTTT.

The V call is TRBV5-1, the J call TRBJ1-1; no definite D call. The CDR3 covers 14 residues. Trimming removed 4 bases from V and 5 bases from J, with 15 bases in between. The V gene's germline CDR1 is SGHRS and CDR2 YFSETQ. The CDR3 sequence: CASSLYSVPTEAFF. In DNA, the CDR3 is TGCGCCAGCAGCCTGTACAGTGTTCCTACTGAAGCTTTCTTT.

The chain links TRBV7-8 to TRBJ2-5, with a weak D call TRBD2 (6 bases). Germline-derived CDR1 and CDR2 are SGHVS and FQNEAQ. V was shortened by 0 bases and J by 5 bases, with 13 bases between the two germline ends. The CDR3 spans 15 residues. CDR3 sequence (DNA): TGTGCCAGCAGCTTAGCCGGGGGAACCACGGAGACCCAGTACTTC. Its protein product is CASSLAGGTTETQYF. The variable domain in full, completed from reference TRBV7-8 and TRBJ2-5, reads GAGVSQSPRYKVAKRGQDVALRCDPISGHVSLFWYQQALGQGPEFLTYFQNEAQLDKSGLPSDRFFAERPEGSVSTLKIQRTQQEDSAVYLCASSLAGGTTETQYFGPGTRLLVL.

The CDR3 protein is CASSPRGSSYEQYF. In DNA form, the CDR3 reads TGTGCCAGCAGTCCCCGGGGTAGCTCCTACGAGCAGTACTTC. The rearrangement links TRBV2 to TRBJ2-7; D might be TRBD2 (5 bases). The V end lost 5 bases, the J end lost 0 bases, and 11 bases lay between the germline ends. CDR1 and CDR2 (germline): SNHLY, FYNNEI. This CDR3 region has 14 residues. The variable domain in full, with the rest retrieved from reference TRBV2 and TRBJ2-7, is EPEVTQTPSHQVTQMGQEVILRCVPISNHLYFYWYRQILGQKVEFLVSFYNNEISEKSEIFDDQFSVERPDGSNFTLKIRSTKLEDSAMYFCASSPRGSSYEQYFGPGTRLTVT.

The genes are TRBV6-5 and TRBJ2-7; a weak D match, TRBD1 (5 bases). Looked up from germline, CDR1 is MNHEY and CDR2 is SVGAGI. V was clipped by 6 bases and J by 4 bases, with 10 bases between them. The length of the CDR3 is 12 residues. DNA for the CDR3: TGTGCCAGCAGCGAAAGGGGATACGAGCAGTACTTC. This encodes CASSERGYEQYF.

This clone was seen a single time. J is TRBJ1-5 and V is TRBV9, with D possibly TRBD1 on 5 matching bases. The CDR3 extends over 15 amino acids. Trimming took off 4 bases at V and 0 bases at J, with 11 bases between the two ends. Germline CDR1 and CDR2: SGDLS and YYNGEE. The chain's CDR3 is CASSPGGYSNQPQHF. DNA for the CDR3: TGTGCCAGCAGCCCGGGGGGGTATAGCAATCAGCCCCAGCATTTT.

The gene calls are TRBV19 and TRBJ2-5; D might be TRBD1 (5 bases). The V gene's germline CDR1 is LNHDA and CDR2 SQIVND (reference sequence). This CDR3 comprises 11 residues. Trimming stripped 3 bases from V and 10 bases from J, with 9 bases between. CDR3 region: CASSMGRIQYF. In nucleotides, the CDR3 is TGTGCCAGTAGTATGGGGCGGATCCAGTACTTC.

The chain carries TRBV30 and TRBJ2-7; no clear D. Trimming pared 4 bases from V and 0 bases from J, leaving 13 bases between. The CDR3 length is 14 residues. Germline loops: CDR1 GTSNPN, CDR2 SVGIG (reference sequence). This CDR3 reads CAWTVGSLSYEQYF. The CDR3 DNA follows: TGTGCCTGGACCGTCGGGTCCCTCTCCTACGAGCAGTACTTC.

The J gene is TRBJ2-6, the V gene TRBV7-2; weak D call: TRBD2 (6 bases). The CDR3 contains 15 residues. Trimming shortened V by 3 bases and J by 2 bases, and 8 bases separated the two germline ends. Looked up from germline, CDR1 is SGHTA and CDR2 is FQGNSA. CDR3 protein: CASSFGGTGANVLTF. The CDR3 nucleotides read TGTGCCAGCAGCTTTGGAGGGACTGGGGCCAACGTCCTGACTTTC.

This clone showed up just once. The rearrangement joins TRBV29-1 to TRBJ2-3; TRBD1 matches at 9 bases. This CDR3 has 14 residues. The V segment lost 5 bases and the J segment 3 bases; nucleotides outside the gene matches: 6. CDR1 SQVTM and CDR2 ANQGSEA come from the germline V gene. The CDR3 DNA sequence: TGCAGCGTTCGCACAGGGGGCCGGACAGATACGCAGTATTTT. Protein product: CSVRTGGRTDTQYF.

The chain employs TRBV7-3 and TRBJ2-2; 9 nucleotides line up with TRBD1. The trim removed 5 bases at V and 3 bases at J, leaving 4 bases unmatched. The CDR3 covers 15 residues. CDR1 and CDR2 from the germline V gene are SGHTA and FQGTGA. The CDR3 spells CASSPGQGYTGELFF. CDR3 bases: TGTGCCAGCAGCCCCGGACAGGGGTACACCGGGGAGCTGTTTTTT.

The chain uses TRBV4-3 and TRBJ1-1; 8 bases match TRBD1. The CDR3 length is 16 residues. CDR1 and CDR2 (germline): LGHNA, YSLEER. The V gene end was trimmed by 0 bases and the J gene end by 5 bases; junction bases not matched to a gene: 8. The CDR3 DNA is TGCGCCAGCAGCCAAGATCCACGGACAGGGCGAACTGAAGCTTTCTTT. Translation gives CASSQDPRTGRTEAFF.

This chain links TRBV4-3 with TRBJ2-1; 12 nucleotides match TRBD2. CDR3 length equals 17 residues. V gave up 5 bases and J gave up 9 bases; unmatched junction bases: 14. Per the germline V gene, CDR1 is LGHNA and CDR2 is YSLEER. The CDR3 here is CASSLTSGSLYGGEQFF. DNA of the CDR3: TGCGCCAGCAGCTTGACTAGCGGGAGTCTCTATGGCGGTGAGCAGTTCTTC.

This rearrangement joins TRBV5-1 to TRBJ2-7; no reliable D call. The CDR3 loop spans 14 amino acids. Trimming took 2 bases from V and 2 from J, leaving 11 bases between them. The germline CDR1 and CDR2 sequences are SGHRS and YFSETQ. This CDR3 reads CASSLRVVPYEQYF. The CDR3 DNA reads TGCGCCAGCAGCTTACGCGTCGTTCCCTACGAGCAGTACTTC.

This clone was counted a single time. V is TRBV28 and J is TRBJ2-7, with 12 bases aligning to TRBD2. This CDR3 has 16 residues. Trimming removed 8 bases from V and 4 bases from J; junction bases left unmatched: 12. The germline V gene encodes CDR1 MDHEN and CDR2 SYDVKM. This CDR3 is CASRASSGRARYEQYF. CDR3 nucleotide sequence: TGTGCCAGCCGCGCCTCTAGCGGGAGGGCCAGATACGAGCAGTACTTC.

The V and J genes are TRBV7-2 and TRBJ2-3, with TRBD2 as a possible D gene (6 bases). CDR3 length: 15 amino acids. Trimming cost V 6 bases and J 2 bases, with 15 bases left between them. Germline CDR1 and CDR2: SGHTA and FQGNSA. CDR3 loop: CASRLASASTDTQYF. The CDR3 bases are TGTGCCAGCAGGCTAGCGTCAGCCTCCACAGATACGCAGTATTTT. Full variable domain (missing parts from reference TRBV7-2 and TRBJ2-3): GAGVSQSPSNKVTEKGKDVELRCDPISGHTALYWYRQSLGQGLEFLIYFQGNSAPDKSGLPSDRFSAERTGGSVSTLTIQRTQQEDSAVYLCASRLASASTDTQYFGPGTRLTVL.

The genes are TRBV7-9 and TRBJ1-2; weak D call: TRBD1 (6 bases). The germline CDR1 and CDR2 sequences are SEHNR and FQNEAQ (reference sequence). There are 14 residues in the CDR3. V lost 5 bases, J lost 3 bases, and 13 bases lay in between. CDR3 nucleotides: TGTGCCAGCAGCCCTCCGACAGGATACTATGGCTACACCTTC. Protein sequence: CASSPPTGYYGYTF. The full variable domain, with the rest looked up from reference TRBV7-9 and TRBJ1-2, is DTGVSQNPRHKITKRGQNVTFRCDPISEHNRLYWYRQTLGQGPEFLTYFQNEAQLEKSRLLSDRFSAERPKGSFSTLEIQRTEQGDSAMYLCASSPPTGYYGYTFGSGTRLTVV.

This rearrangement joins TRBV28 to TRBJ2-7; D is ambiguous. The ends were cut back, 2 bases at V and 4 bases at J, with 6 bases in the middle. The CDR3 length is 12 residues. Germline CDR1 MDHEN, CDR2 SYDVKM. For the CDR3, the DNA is TGTGCCAGCAGTTTAGCCCGGTACGAGCAGTACTTC. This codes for CASSLARYEQYF.

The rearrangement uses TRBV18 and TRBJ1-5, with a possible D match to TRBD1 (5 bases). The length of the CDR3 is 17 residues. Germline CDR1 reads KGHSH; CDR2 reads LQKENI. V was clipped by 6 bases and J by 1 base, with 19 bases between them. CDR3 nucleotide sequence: TGTGCCAGCTCGCCTTTTGGGGGGAGGGTCAGCAATCAGCCCCAGCATTTT. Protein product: CASSPFGGRVSNQPQHF.

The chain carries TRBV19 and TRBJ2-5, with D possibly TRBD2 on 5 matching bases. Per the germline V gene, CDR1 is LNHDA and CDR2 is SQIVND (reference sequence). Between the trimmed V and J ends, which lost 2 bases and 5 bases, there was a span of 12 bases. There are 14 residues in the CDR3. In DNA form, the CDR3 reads TGTGCCAGTAGTATAAATTGGGGAGCCGAGACCCAGTACTTC. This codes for CASSINWGAETQYF.

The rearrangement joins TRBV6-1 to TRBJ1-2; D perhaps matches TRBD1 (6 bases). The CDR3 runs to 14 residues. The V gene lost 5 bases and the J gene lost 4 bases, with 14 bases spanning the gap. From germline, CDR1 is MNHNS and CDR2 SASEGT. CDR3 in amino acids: CASSLGGDSYGYTF. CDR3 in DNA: TGTGCCAGCAGTCTAGGGGGAGACTCCTATGGCTACACCTTC.

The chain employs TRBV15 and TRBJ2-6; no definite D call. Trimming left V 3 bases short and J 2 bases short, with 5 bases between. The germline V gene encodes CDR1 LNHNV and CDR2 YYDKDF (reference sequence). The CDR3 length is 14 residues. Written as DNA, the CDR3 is TGTGCCACCAGCAGGGGCGCTGGGGCCAACGTCCTGACTTTC. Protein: CATSRGAGANVLTF.

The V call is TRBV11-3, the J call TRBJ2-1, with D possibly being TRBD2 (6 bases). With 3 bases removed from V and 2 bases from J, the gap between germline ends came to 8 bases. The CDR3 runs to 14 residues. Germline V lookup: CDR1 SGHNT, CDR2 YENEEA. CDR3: CASSLGGTYNEQFF. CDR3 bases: TGTGCCAGCAGCTTGGGGGGAACCTACAATGAGCAGTTCTTC.

CDR3 loop: CASSRQPHNYGYTF. In nucleotides, the CDR3 is TGTGCCAGCAGTAGACAGCCCCATAACTATGGCTACACCTTC. This chain uses TRBV6-5 with TRBJ1-2; D possibly corresponds to TRBD1 (5 bases). The CDR3 spans 14 residues. CDR1 and CDR2 from the germline V gene are MNHEY and SVGAGI. The V end was cut by 5 bases, the J end by 1 base, with 11 bases between.

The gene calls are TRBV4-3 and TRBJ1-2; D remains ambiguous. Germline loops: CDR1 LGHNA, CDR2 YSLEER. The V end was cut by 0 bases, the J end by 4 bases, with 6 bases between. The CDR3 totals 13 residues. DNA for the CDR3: TGCGCCAGCAGCCAAGAGGGCCGCTATGGCTACACCTTC. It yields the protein CASSQEGRYGYTF.